The 26 T cell receptor beta chains listed next were all sequenced from one sample in a study of CD8 T cells in Susac syndrome. Reverse transcription of 0.5 to 1 ug RNA was carried out with random hexamers. TCRdb re-analysed the immunoSEQ multiplex PCR reads in MiXCR, keeping a single row per CDR3 protein. The sample records 180,000 or so distinct CDR3 sequences, around 94% being singletons. The sample comprised CD4+ T cells from PBMCs. All receptors derive from a human donor in good health.

The chain employs TRBV29-1 and TRBJ1-2; the D gene is possibly TRBD1 (6 bases). The V gene's germline CDR1 is SQVTM and CDR2 ANQGSEA. With 5 bases removed from V and 4 bases from J, the gap between germline ends came to 8 bases. CDR3 size: 11 residues. In nucleotides, the CDR3 is TGCAGCGTTTCGACAGGCTATGGCTACACCTTC. Translating gives CSVSTGYGYTF.

The genes are TRBV30 and TRBJ2-7; D ambiguous. CDR1 is GTSNPN and CDR2 is SVGIG in the germline V gene (reference sequence). This CDR3 contains 12 residues. Trimming cost V 1 base and J 2 bases, with 6 bases left between them. The CDR3 protein is CAWSGGAYEQYF. CDR3 nucleotide sequence: TGTGCCTGGAGTGGCGGAGCCTACGAGCAGTACTTC. The variable domain in full, completed from reference TRBV30 and TRBJ2-7, reads SQTIHQWPATLVQPVGSPLSLECTVEGTSNPNLYWYRQAAGRGLQLLFYSVGIGQISSEVPQNLSASRPQDRQFILSSKKLLLSDSGFYLCAWSGGAYEQYFGPGTRLTVT.

This clonotype was observed a few times. The chain has TRBV5-6 and TRBJ1-2, with D perhaps TRBD1 (5 bases). The CDR3 loop spans 12 amino acids. Trimming left V 5 bases short and J 7 bases short, with 12 bases between. The germline V gene has CDR1 SGHDT and CDR2 YYEEEE. The CDR3 spells CASSPGLSGYTF. The CDR3 DNA reads as TGTGCCAGCAGTCCAGGGCTCTCTGGCTACACCTTC.

This clonotype was recorded only once. This chain uses TRBV3-1 with TRBJ2-5; D may be TRBD2 (5 bases). Germline-derived CDR1 and CDR2 are LGHDT and YNNKEL (reference sequence). The CDR3 has 19 residues. V lost 0 bases to trimming and J lost 1 base, with 21 bases between them. The CDR3 sequence is CASSQDIMGAARVQETQYF. The CDR3, as DNA: TGTGCCAGCAGCCAAGATATTATGGGAGCGGCGCGAGTCCAAGAGACCCAGTACTTC.

This sequence joins TRBV20-1 and TRBJ1-2; 9 bases map to TRBD1. The CDR3 length is 14 residues. Germline CDR1 and CDR2: DFQATT and SNEGSKA (reference sequence). V lost 3 bases, J lost 4 bases, and 6 bases stayed unmatched. In DNA form, the CDR3 reads TGCAGTGCTAGGGACCGGACAGGGGTCTATGGCTACACCTTC. Its protein is CSARDRTGVYGYTF.

V and J are TRBV24-1 and TRBJ2-1; TRBD1 aligns across 11 bases. CDR3 length: 17 residues. CDR1 and CDR2 (germline): KGHDR, SFDVKD. V gave up 0 bases and J gave up 5 bases; unmatched junction bases: 5. The CDR3 region has the DNA TGTGCCACCAGTGATTTGTCGGGGGACAGGGGGGACAATGAGCAGTTCTTC. Translation: CATSDLSGDRGDNEQFF.

The gene calls are TRBV7-4 and TRBJ1-5; no clear D gene. The CDR3 spans 15 residues. CDR1 is SGHVT and CDR2 is SQSDAQ in the germline V gene. V was clipped by 11 bases and J by 4 bases, with 21 bases between them. CDR3 sequence: CADSRPEGANQPQHF. DNA of the CDR3: TGTGCCGACTCTCGACCCGAGGGAGCTAATCAGCCCCAGCATTTT.

V usage is TRBV9 and J usage is TRBJ2-3; the match to TRBD2 covers 9 bases. The CDR3 extends over 14 amino acids. Germline CDR1 is SGDLS and CDR2 is YYNGEE. The trim removed 3 bases at V and 1 base at J, leaving 0 bases unmatched. CDR3 amino acids: CASSGTSGTDTQYF. CDR3 coding DNA: TGTGCCAGCAGCGGGACTAGCGGCACAGATACGCAGTATTTT.

This clonotype was recorded once. The gene calls are TRBV12-3 or TRBV12-4 and TRBJ2-4; 7 nucleotides match TRBD1. Trimming at V came to 1 base and at J to 6 bases, leaving 3 bases not matched to a gene. The CDR3 runs to 14 residues. CDR3 in amino acids: CASSLGQGVNIQYF. The CDR3 bases are TGTGCCAGCAGTTTAGGGCAGGGGGTAAACATTCAGTACTTC.

The chain uses TRBV4-3 and TRBJ2-7; 12 positions match TRBD1. Germline trimming cut 3 bases from V and 3 bases from J; bases unmatched to any gene: 3. Germline V lookup: CDR1 LGHNA, CDR2 YSLEER. The CDR3 is 15 residues long. The CDR3 sequence: CASSHGTGGIYEQYF. The CDR3 DNA is TGCGCCAGCAGCCATGGGACAGGGGGCATCTACGAGCAGTACTTC.

The CDR3 loop is CSVVSAPAGETQYF. For the CDR3, the DNA is TGCAGCGTAGTCTCGGCCCCCGCGGGAGAGACCCAGTACTTC. This chain connects TRBV29-1 to TRBJ2-5, with TRBD2 as a possible D gene (5 bases). Germline V lookup: CDR1 SQVTM, CDR2 ANQGSEA. CDR3 length: 14 residues. V dropped 6 bases and J dropped 4 bases, with 18 bases sitting between them.

V is TRBV7-9 and J is TRBJ2-1, with 12 bases aligning to TRBD1. The CDR3 covers 14 residues. The V gene's germline CDR1 is SEHNR and CDR2 FQNEAQ (reference sequence). The J segment lost 12 bases and the V segment lost 5 bases, leaving 8 bases of the junction unmatched. In DNA, the CDR3 is TGTGCCAGCAGCCCAGGGACAGGGGGCGACATGCAGTTCTTC. Its translation is CASSPGTGGDMQFF.

The CDR3, as DNA: TGTGCCAGTAAGGAGCGGGGGGAAGAGACCCAGTACTTC. It is translated as CASKERGEETQYF. The chain recombines TRBV19 with TRBJ2-5; 9 positions match TRBD2. The germline CDR1 and CDR2 sequences are LNHDA and SQIVND (reference sequence). V lost 7 bases and J lost 3; bases outside the gene matches: 3. The CDR3 has 13 amino acids. Full variable domain (remainder filled in from reference TRBV19 and TRBJ2-5): DGGITQSPKYLFRKEGQNVTLSCEQNLNHDAMYWYRQDPGQGLRLIYYSQIVNDFQKGDIAEGYSVSREKKESFPLTVTSAQKNPTAFYLCASKERGEETQYFGPGTRLLVL.

J is TRBJ1-2 and V is TRBV5-4, with D possibly TRBD1 on 6 matching bases. The CDR3 runs to 13 residues. Per the germline V gene, CDR1 is SGHNT and CDR2 is YYREEE (reference sequence). V lost 1 base to trimming and J lost 5 bases, with 9 bases between them. CDR3 protein: CASSLKDRYGYTF. CDR3 sequence (DNA): TGTGCCAGCAGCTTGAAGGACAGATATGGCTACACCTTC.

The J gene is TRBJ2-5, the V gene TRBV7-3; TRBD2 agrees at 14 bases. CDR3 length equals 16 residues. Trimming took 5 bases from V and 5 from J; bases not matched to a gene: 7. Germline V CDR1 and CDR2: SGHTA, FQGTGA. Written as DNA, the CDR3 is TGTGCCAGCAGCCCAGGGGGACTAGCGGGGGTGGAGACCCAGTACTTC. As protein: CASSPGGLAGVETQYF. Using reference TRBV7-3 and TRBJ2-5 for the parts outside the CDR3, the full variable domain is GAGVSQTPSNKVTEKGKYVELRCDPISGHTALYWYRQSLGQGPEFLIYFQGTGAADDSGLPNDRFFAVRPEGSVSTLKIQRTERGDSAVYLCASSPGGLAGVETQYFGPGTRLLVL.

This clonotype was seen only a few times. The chain recombines TRBV6-5 with TRBJ1-2; possible D gene TRBD1, 5 bases. V was clipped by 8 bases and J by 3 bases, with 13 bases between them. Germline V gene lookup returns CDR1 MNHEY and CDR2 SVGAGI. The CDR3 is 13 amino acids. CDR3 in amino acids: CASSPGADYGYTF. The CDR3 bases are TGTGCCAGCTCACCCGGGGCGGACTATGGCTACACCTTC.

V is TRBV2 and J is TRBJ2-3; TRBD2 matches 11 bases. This CDR3 region has 17 residues. With V trimmed by 6 bases and J by 0 bases, 8 bases remained unmatched. From germline, CDR1 is SNHLY and CDR2 FYNNEI. The CDR3 sequence: CASSKISGGVSTDTQYF. CDR3 nucleotides: TGTGCCAGCAGCAAAATTAGCGGGGGGGTCAGCACAGATACGCAGTATTTT. Using reference TRBV2 and TRBJ2-3 for the parts outside the CDR3, the full variable domain is EPEVTQTPSHQVTQMGQEVILRCVPISNHLYFYWYRQILGQKVEFLVSFYNNEISEKSEIFDDQFSVERPDGSNFTLKIRSTKLEDSAMYFCASSKISGGVSTDTQYFGPGTRLTVL.

The chain carries TRBV9 and TRBJ2-5; no clear D. Germline values: CDR1 SGDLS, CDR2 YYNGEE. The CDR3 is 15 residues long. V lost 0 bases, J lost 4 bases, and 13 bases lay in between. Here the CDR3 DNA reads TGTGCCAGCAGCGTAGATACTGGTATTGTAGAGACCCAGTACTTC. Translated, it gives CASSVDTGIVETQYF.

V and J are TRBV12-3 or TRBV12-4 and TRBJ2-3; D possibly corresponds to TRBD1 (6 bases). The V end lost 6 bases, the J end lost 1 base, and 14 bases lay between the germline ends. This CDR3 region has 15 residues. The CDR3 DNA reads as TGTGCCAGCAGCCTCCGGGACATACGCACAGATACGCAGTATTTT. Translated: CASSLRDIRTDTQYF.

The chain joins TRBV20-1 to TRBJ1-5, with D hard to call. The germline V and J ends were trimmed by 7 bases and 0 bases, with 7 bases remaining between them. Germline CDR1 reads DFQATT; CDR2 reads SNEGSKA (reference sequence). The CDR3 is made up of 12 amino acids. The CDR3 nucleotides are TGCAGTGTCTCGGATAGCAATCAGCCCCAGCATTTT. Translated, it gives CSVSDSNQPQHF.

This clonotype was found once. The CDR3 DNA is TGTGCCTGGAGTATGAGCTCTGGAAACACCATATATTTT. Protein product: CAWSMSSGNTIYF. V is TRBV30 and J is TRBJ1-3; D unclear. Trimming took 2 bases from V and 0 from J, leaving 5 bases between them. The CDR3 runs 13 residues. Per the germline V gene, CDR1 is GTSNPN and CDR2 is SVGIG (reference sequence).

The chain recombines TRBV2 with TRBJ2-7; no definite D call. Trimming took 2 bases from V and 1 from J, leaving 6 bases between them. The CDR3 is 13 residues long. The V gene's germline CDR1 is SNHLY and CDR2 FYNNEI. CDR3 sequence: CASSEQESYEQYF. The CDR3 bases are TGTGCCAGCAGTGAACAGGAGTCCTACGAGCAGTACTTC. Variable domain in full (rest from reference TRBV2 and TRBJ2-7): EPEVTQTPSHQVTQMGQEVILRCVPISNHLYFYWYRQILGQKVEFLVSFYNNEISEKSEIFDDQFSVERPDGSNFTLKIRSTKLEDSAMYFCASSEQESYEQYFGPGTRLTVT.

CDR3 protein: CASPPGCSPLHF. The DNA of the CDR3 is TGTGCCAGCCCACCCGGTTGCTCACCCCTCCACTTT. This chain connects TRBV21-1 to TRBJ1-6; the table's TRBD1 call for D was not verified on the DNA. TRBV21-1 is a listed pseudogene. The CDR3 spans 12 residues.

The chain recombines TRBV29-1 with TRBJ2-1; D ambiguous. V was cut by 8 bases and J by 8 bases, with 13 bases left in between. The CDR3 totals 11 residues. Germline V gene data show CDR1 as SQVTM and CDR2 as ANQGSEA. In nucleotides, the CDR3 is TGCAGCATAGACATAGCCTATGAGCAGTTCTTC. Its protein product is CSIDIAYEQFF.

This sequence joins TRBV4-2 and TRBJ1-1, with D unclear. CDR3 length: 14 amino acids. CDR1 and CDR2 from the germline V gene are LGHNA and YNFKEQ. The germline V and J ends were trimmed by 0 bases and 4 bases, with 9 bases remaining between them. CDR3 amino acids: CASSQDAPRTEAFF. CDR3 in DNA: TGTGCCAGCAGCCAAGATGCCCCCCGCACTGAAGCTTTCTTT.

V gene TRBV20-1 combines with J gene TRBJ2-3, with D hard to call. V lost 0 bases, J lost 3 bases, and 10 bases lay in between. Germline CDR1 reads DFQATT; CDR2 reads SNEGSKA (reference sequence). The length of the CDR3 is 14 residues. The CDR3 DNA follows: TGCAGTGCTAGAGATCGACTTAGGACAGATACGCAGTATTTT. Protein sequence: CSARDRLRTDTQYF.